The rows below give T cell receptor beta chains drawn from one sample of a study of pediatric ulcerative colitis. Libraries were prepared by immunoSEQ multiplex PCR; TCRdb keeps only in-frame clonotypes and omits some of them. The repertoire has approximately 37,000 clones, 60% to 85% of them found once; the top ten carry 7.5% to 9%. The source material was gut tissue. These receptors originate from a boy between 10 and 17 years old with severe ulcerative colitis. The CDR3 runs from the conserved cysteine through the conserved F or W. D genes are given only for firm matches. The size entry is marked missing in some rows and otherwise reads once, few, many or a size class.

>TRBV7-2|TRBJ2-3|TRBD2|15|.
CASSLPGLGTDTQYF
TGTGCCAGCAGCCTACCGGGACTAGGAACAGATACGCAGTATTTT
>TRBV7-8|TRBJ2-7|.|12|.
CASSLATYEQYF
TGTGCCAGCAGCTTAGCCACCTACGAGCAGTACTTC
>TRBV10-3|TRBJ2-7|.|13|.
CAISEFRGDEQYF
TGTGCCATCAGTGAGTTTCGAGGGGACGAGCAGTACTTC
>TRBV28|TRBJ2-7|TRBD2|16|.
CASRHRTSGSSYEQYF
TGTGCCAGCAGACACCGGACTAGCGGGAGCTCCTACGAGCAGTACTTC
>TRBV19|TRBJ2-1|TRBD2|14|once
CASSILAGANEQFF
TGTGCCAGTAGTATACTAGCGGGGGCCAATGAGCAGTTCTTC
>TRBV7-9|TRBJ2-3|.|12|.
CASSLVSDTQYF
TGTGCCAGCAGCTTAGTTTCGGATACGCAGTATTTT
>TRBV5-1|TRBJ1-1|.|14|few
CASKPWESNTEAFF
TGCGCCAGCAAACCCTGGGAATCGAACACTGAAGCTTTCTTT
>TRBV25-1|TRBJ1-4|.|16|.
CASTHTLRATNEKLFF
TGTGCCAGCACTCACACTTTACGCGCAACTAATGAAAAACTGTTTTTT
>TRBV9|TRBJ1-1|.|15|.
CASSAGGVINTEAFF
TGTGCCAGCAGCGCCGGGGGGGTTATTAACACTGAAGCTTTCTTT
>TRBV30|TRBJ1-2|.|13|.
CAWSMGLNYGYTF
TGTGCCTGGAGTATGGGACTGAACTATGGCTACACCTTC
>TRBV5-1|TRBJ1-2|.|14|.
CASSLVAKSYGYTF
TGCGCCAGCAGCTTGGTCGCGAAGAGCTATGGCTACACCTTC
>TRBV9|TRBJ1-2|.|20|.
CASSVAGGITGTRNNYGYTF
TGTGCCAGCAGCGTAGCGGGGGGTATCACCGGGACAAGGAATAACTATGGCTACACCTTC
>TRBV11-2|TRBJ2-7|TRBD1|14|.
CASSLGQGAFEQYF
TGTGCCAGCAGCTTAGGGCAGGGGGCTTTCGAGCAGTACTTC
>TRBV4-1|TRBJ2-7|TRBD1|18|.
CASSQALTGTGGLYEQYF
TGCGCCAGCAGCCAAGCCCTAACCGGGACAGGGGGCTTATACGAGCAGTACTTC